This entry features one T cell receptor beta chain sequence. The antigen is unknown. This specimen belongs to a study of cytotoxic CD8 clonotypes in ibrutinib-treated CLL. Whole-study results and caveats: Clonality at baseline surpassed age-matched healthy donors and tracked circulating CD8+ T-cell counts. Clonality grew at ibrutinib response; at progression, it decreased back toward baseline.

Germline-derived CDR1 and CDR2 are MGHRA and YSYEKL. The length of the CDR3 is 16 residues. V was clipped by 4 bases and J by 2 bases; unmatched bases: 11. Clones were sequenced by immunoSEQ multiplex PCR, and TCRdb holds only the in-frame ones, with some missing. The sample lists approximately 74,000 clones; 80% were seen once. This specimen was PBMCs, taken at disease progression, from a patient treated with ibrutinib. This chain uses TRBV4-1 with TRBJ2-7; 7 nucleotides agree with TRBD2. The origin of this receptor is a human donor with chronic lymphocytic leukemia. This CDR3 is CASSRHSGGGPYEQYF. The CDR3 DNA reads TGCGCCAGCAGCCGCCACTCGGGGGGAGGGCCCTACGAGCAGTACTTC.